One and the same sample provided the 5 T cell receptor beta chains below, sequenced in a study of blood T cell repertoires in COVID-19. Clones were read by immunoSEQ multiplex PCR, and TCRdb kept only the in-frame ones, dropping some. The sample lists 30,000 to 40,000 clones, about 88% occurring once. The specimen was peripheral blood. These receptors came from a man aged 65 to 79 with active COVID-19.

This clone occurred once. The CDR3: CASSNGQGYSGGYTF. The DNA for the CDR3 is TGTGCCAGCAGCAACGGACAGGGGTACTCGGGGGGCTACACCTTC. V and J are TRBV9 and TRBJ1-2, with TRBD1 matching over 9 bases. The junction had 12 bases not matched to a gene; V was cut back by 4 bases and J by 8 bases. The CDR3 sequence is 15 residues long. Germline assignment: CDR1 SGDLS and CDR2 YYNGEE.

This clone was counted a single time. V is TRBV9 and J is TRBJ2-3, with 9 bases lining up with TRBD1. Germline trimming cut 3 bases from V and 3 bases from J; bases unmatched to any gene: 11. In germline, CDR1 is SGDLS, CDR2 YYNGEE. The CDR3 is made up of 17 amino acids. The CDR3 here is CASSAAARTGVTDTQYF. DNA for the CDR3: TGTGCCAGCAGCGCCGCCGCCCGGACAGGGGTGACAGATACGCAGTATTTT.

The chain combines TRBV4-3 with TRBJ2-2; no clear D. In germline, CDR1 is LGHNA, CDR2 YSLEER. This CDR3 comprises 14 residues. The ends were cut back, 4 bases at V and 5 bases at J, with 11 bases in the middle. CDR3 region: CASSPSLETGELFF. In DNA, the CDR3 is TGCGCCAGCAGCCCGAGCTTAGAGACCGGGGAGCTGTTTTTT.

The chain is built from TRBV28 and TRBJ1-5; D is unresolved. Germline V gene data show CDR1 as MDHEN and CDR2 as SYDVKM. The V end lost 5 bases, the J end lost 2 bases, and 16 bases lay between the germline ends. The length of the CDR3 is 16 residues. CDR3 in amino acids: CASSLQWRAGNQPQHF. Here the CDR3 DNA reads TGTGCCAGCAGTCTACAGTGGCGGGCTGGCAATCAGCCCCAGCATTTT.

This chain uses TRBV5-1 with TRBJ1-2, with 7 bases that match TRBD1. V lost 6 bases to trimming and J lost 8 bases; unmatched junction nucleotides: 10. CDR3 length equals 13 residues. The germline CDR1 and CDR2 sequences are SGHRS and YFSETQ. The CDR3 coding sequence is TGCGCCAGCACCTTAGGGGGCCAGGACGGCTACACCTTC. Protein: CASTLGGQDGYTF.